Each of the 17 T cell receptor beta chains below was sequenced from the same sample in a study of cytomegalovirus exposure and HLA in healthy donors. Both 60 Vbeta primers and 13 Jbeta primers went into the PCR. Libraries were prepared by immunoSEQ multiplex PCR; TCRdb keeps only in-frame clonotypes and omits some of them. The sample lists under 110,000 clones, around 76% occurring once. Sequenced: PBMCs. The receptors derive from a woman aged 50 to 65 in good health and CMV-seropositive.

This clone was counted once. The gene calls are TRBV6-1 and TRBJ1-2; TRBD1 matches at 8 bases. V trimming: 8 bases; J trimming: 4 bases; junction bases outside the gene matches: 3. CDR1 and CDR2 (germline): MNHNS, SASEGT. The CDR3 totals 12 residues. CDR3 loop: CASWTGTYGYTF. Here the CDR3 DNA reads TGTGCCAGCTGGACAGGGACCTATGGCTACACCTTC.

Regarding this clone: Different DNA sequences within this sample yield the same CDR3. The rearrangement uses TRBV6-1 and TRBJ2-1; TRBD1 is a possible D gene (7 bases). V lost 1 base to trimming and J lost 7 bases, with 14 bases between them. The length of the CDR3 is 15 residues. The germline V gene encodes CDR1 MNHNS and CDR2 SASEGT. The CDR3 region is CASSEGEQGRNEQFF. The CDR3 nucleotides are TGTGCCAGCAGTGAAGGGGAACAGGGGAGGAATGAGCAGTTCTTC.

The gene calls are TRBV2 and TRBJ1-6, with D perhaps matching TRBD1 (6 bases). CDR1 SNHLY and CDR2 FYNNEI come from the germline V gene. V lost 6 bases, J lost 5 bases, and 8 bases lay in between. The CDR3 runs 13 residues. CDR3 DNA: TGTGCCAGCAGGACAGGCAATAATTCACCCCTCCACTTT. Residues: CASRTGNNSPLHF.

V usage is TRBV28 and J usage is TRBJ2-2; possibly TRBD2 for D (6 bases). The CDR3 extends over 13 amino acids. V was clipped by 6 bases and J by 7 bases, with 12 bases between them. Germline-derived CDR1 and CDR2 are MDHEN and SYDVKM. CDR3 nucleotides: TGTGCCAGCAGGGCGGGGCCCCTCGGGGAGCTGTTTTTT. Translation gives CASRAGPLGELFF.

This rearrangement joins TRBV2 to TRBJ1-4, with D unresolved. V dropped 8 bases and J dropped 6 bases, with 13 bases sitting between them. The CDR3 length is 13 residues. Germline V CDR1 and CDR2: SNHLY, FYNNEI. The CDR3 here is CASSGGLDEKLFF. The CDR3 nucleotides read TGTGCCAGCTCTGGAGGGCTGGATGAAAAACTGTTTTTT.

The gene calls are TRBV6-1 and TRBJ2-2, with D possibly matching TRBD1 (5 bases). Germline assignment: CDR1 MNHNS and CDR2 SASEGT. The CDR3 is 14 residues long. V was trimmed by 5 bases and J by 7 bases, leaving 14 bases between them. The CDR3 bases are TGTGCCAGCAGTAAGACAGTTGAGCACGGGGAGCTGTTTTTT. This translates into CASSKTVEHGELFF.

The chain links TRBV5-5 to TRBJ1-3, with a weak D call TRBD1 (5 bases). Germline V CDR1 and CDR2: SGHKS, YYEKEE (reference sequence). The CDR3 is 14 residues long. The V and J ends lost 4 bases and 6 bases respectively, with 14 bases between them. The CDR3 sequence: CASSLVGGENTIYF. As DNA, the CDR3 is TGTGCCAGCAGCCTGGTCGGAGGGGAAAACACCATATATTTT.

V gene TRBV5-1 combines with J gene TRBJ1-6, with D possibly TRBD1 on 6 matching bases. V was clipped by 6 bases and J by 7 bases, with 17 bases between them. From germline, CDR1 is SGHRS and CDR2 YFSETQ. This CDR3 region has 15 residues. CDR3 nucleotide sequence: TGCGCCAGCAAATTTGGCGTGCAGGGGAATTCACCCCTCCACTTT. This gives the protein CASKFGVQGNSPLHF.

The chain couples TRBV5-4 to TRBJ2-5; TRBD1 agrees at 7 bases. The DNA end is more similar to TRBJ2-7, so the J call may be wrong. CDR1 is SGHNT and CDR2 is YYREEE in the germline V gene (reference sequence). This CDR3 is 15 amino acids long. CDR3: CASSPGSGQLYEQYF. The CDR3 DNA follows: TGTGCCAGCAGCCCGGGATCGGGACAGTTATACGAGCAGTACTTC.

The J gene is TRBJ2-3, the V gene TRBV6-4; D is possibly TRBD1 (6 bases). The CDR3 runs to 15 residues. CDR1 MRHNA and CDR2 SNTAGT come from the germline V gene. V lost 6 bases and J lost 0, with 13 bases in between. DNA for the CDR3: TGTGCCAGCAGCTACAGGGCATCTAGCACAGATACGCAGTATTTT. Protein sequence: CASSYRASSTDTQYF.

The CDR3, as DNA: TGCGCCAGCAGCTTGGGGATGCTACAGGGGGCCAGGGATACGCAGTATTTT. Its protein product is CASSLGMLQGARDTQYF. The chain combines TRBV5-1 with TRBJ2-3, with 9 bases identical to TRBD1. V lost 0 bases, J lost 6 bases, and 11 bases stayed unmatched. Germline lookup yields CDR1 SGHRS and CDR2 YFSETQ. This CDR3 comprises 17 residues.

The V call is TRBV11-3, the J call TRBJ2-3, with TRBD1 as a possible D gene (5 bases). Germline loops: CDR1 SGHNT, CDR2 YENEEA. V was cut by 1 base and J by 0 bases, with 11 bases left in between. There are 16 residues in the CDR3. CDR3 nucleotide sequence: TGTGCCAGCAGCTTAGGACCCCCAGGGAGCACAGATACGCAGTATTTT. This sequence encodes CASSLGPPGSTDTQYF. Full variable domain (missing parts from reference TRBV11-3 and TRBJ2-3): EAGVVQSPRYKIIEKKQPVAFWCNPISGHNTLYWYLQNLGQGPELLIRYENEEAVDDSQLPKDRFSAERLKGVDSTLKIQPAELGDSAVYLCASSLGPPGSTDTQYFGPGTRLTVL.

This clone was seen a handful of times. This chain links TRBV4-1 with TRBJ1-3; D unclear. CDR1 and CDR2 from the germline V gene are MGHRA and YSYEKL. Trimming took 6 bases from V and 2 from J, leaving 14 bases between them. The CDR3 consists of 15 residues. The CDR3 here is CASSQFGNAGNTIYF. Here the CDR3 DNA reads TGCGCCAGCAGTCAATTCGGGAATGCTGGAAACACCATATATTTT.

The chain joins TRBV19 to TRBJ1-1; D unclear. Germline CDR1 reads LNHDA; CDR2 reads SQIVND (reference sequence). Trimming shortened V by 5 bases and J by 4 bases, and 11 bases separated the two germline ends. CDR3 size: 13 residues. The CDR3 loop is CASSWIGSTEAFF. The CDR3 DNA follows: TGTGCCAGTAGTTGGATAGGGAGCACTGAAGCTTTCTTT.

V gene TRBV9 combines with J gene TRBJ1-1; D may be TRBD1 (6 bases). The CDR3 is made up of 15 amino acids. Germline loops: CDR1 SGDLS, CDR2 YYNGEE. Between the trimmed V and J ends, which lost 0 bases and 1 base, there was a span of 10 bases. CDR3 loop: CASSVAGGRNTEAFF. CDR3 bases: TGTGCCAGCAGCGTAGCTGGGGGCCGGAACACTGAAGCTTTCTTT.

V usage is TRBV19 and J usage is TRBJ1-5; 9 nucleotides line up with TRBD1. Losses at the gene ends were 4 bases for V and 7 bases for J; bases not matched to a gene: 11. The CDR3 consists of 16 residues. Germline assignment: CDR1 LNHDA and CDR2 SQIVND (reference sequence). The CDR3 region has the DNA TGTGCCAGTAGTAGGGGCGAGGACAGGGGAGGACAGCCCCAGCATTTT. This sequence encodes CASSRGEDRGGQPQHF.

The rearrangement joins TRBV5-1 to TRBJ2-7; D not resolved. The ends were cut back, 4 bases at V and 2 bases at J, with 22 bases in the middle. Germline loops: CDR1 SGHRS, CDR2 YFSETQ. This CDR3 is built from 17 residues. The CDR3 nucleotides are TGCGCCAGCAGCCATCGGAGTGTAGGTGCCCGAACCTACGAGCAGTACTTC. Translated, it gives CASSHRSVGARTYEQYF.